Listed below are T cell receptor beta chains from one sample, sequenced in a study of T cells in tuberculosis. The method was immunoSEQ multiplex PCR; TCRdb's version includes in-frame clones alone and lacks a portion of them. The repertoire holds 25,000 or so clones, with around 90% as singletons. The sequenced sample consisted of PBMCs. The receptors shown here come from a donor aged 10-30 years with latent tuberculosis or without tuberculosis infection. CDR3s include the opening cysteine and the closing phenylalanine or tryptophan. Fields, in order: V gene, J gene, D gene, clone size, CDR3 DNA, CDR3 protein. The D gene is left open where the match is weak. Clone size is given for some rows only: seen once, a few or many times, or a class if the clone is expanded.

>TRBV6-1|TRBJ1-4|TRBD1|-
TGTGCCAGCAGTGAAGGGGGGGGGACAGGGACTGAAAAACTGTTTTTT
CASSEGGGTGTEKLFF
>TRBV10-3|TRBJ2-5|-|once
TGTGCCATCAGTGGGACAGCCCAAGAGACCCAGTACTTC
CAISGTAQETQYF
>TRBV6-9|TRBJ1-2|TRBD1|few
TGTGCCAGGGGGGAGGACAGGGGAAACTATGGCTACACCTTC
CARGEDRGNYGYTF
>TRBV4-3|TRBJ1-5|-|-
TGCGCCAGCAGCCAAGAACCCCAGCTGGGGGCGAACCAGCCCCAGCATTTT
CASSQEPQLGANQPQHF
>TRBV28|TRBJ2-7|-|-
TGTGCCAGCAGTCGTAGACAGCACGAGCAGTACTTC
CASSRRQHEQYF
>TRBV29-1|TRBJ1-2|TRBD1|-
TGCAGCGCTCCGGGACAGGGGAACTATGGCTACACCTTC
CSAPGQGNYGYTF
>TRBV29-1|TRBJ2-3|TRBD2|-
TGCAGCGTTGAAAGGTGGAGGCGGGGGGATACAGATACGCAGTATTTT
CSVERWRRGDTDTQYF
>TRBV5-4|TRBJ2-1|-|once
TGTGCCAGCAGCTTGAGACAGGAGAGATACAATGAGCAGTTCTTC
CASSLRQERYNEQFF
>TRBV5-6|TRBJ1-1|-|few
TGTGCCAGCAGCTTGGGTCTGGGGCTGACTGAAGCTTTCTTT
CASSLGLGLTEAFF
>TRBV7-2|TRBJ1-4|-|-
TGTGCCAGCAGTCCGGTCCTACGGGGAGAAAAACTGTTTTTT
CASSPVLRGEKLFF
>TRBV7-2|TRBJ1-4|-|-
TGTGCCAGCAGCTTAGTGTCAGACTCTAATGAAAAACTGTTTTTT
CASSLVSDSNEKLFF
>TRBV6-1|TRBJ1-5|-|-
TGTGCCAGCAGTGTTCGACAGCCCCTAGGGAATCAGCCCCAGCATTTT
CASSVRQPLGNQPQHF
>TRBV4-3|TRBJ2-7|-|-
TGCGCCAGCAGCCAAGAAGCGGGCTACGAGCAGTACTTC
CASSQEAGYEQYF
>TRBV27|TRBJ1-1|-|-
TGTGCCAGCAGTTTAGTTCCCTCGGCCTTCAGGACTGAAGCTTTCTTT
CASSLVPSAFRTEAFF
>TRBV25-1|TRBJ2-1|-|-
TGTGCCAGCAGCGAGACTACCTTCATTCAGGATGAGCAGTTCTTC
CASSETTFIQDEQFF